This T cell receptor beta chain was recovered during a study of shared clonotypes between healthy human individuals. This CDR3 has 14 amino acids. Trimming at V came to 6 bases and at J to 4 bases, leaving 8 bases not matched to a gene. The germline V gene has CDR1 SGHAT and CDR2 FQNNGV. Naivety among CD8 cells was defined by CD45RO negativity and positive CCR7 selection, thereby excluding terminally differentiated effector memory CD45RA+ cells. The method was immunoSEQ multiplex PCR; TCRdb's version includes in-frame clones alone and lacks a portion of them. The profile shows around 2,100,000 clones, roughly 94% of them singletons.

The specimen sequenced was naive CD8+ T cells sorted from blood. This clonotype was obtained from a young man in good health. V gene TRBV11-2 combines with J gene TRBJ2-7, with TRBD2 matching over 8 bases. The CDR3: CASSLSGTTYEQYF. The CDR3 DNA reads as TGTGCCAGCAGTCTTAGCGGGACTACATACGAGCAGTACTTC.